These 2 T cell receptor beta chains share one sample of origin, sequenced in a study of post-analysis software for immune sequencing data. Every TCR beta cDNA library bore unique molecular identifiers. From the PCR reads, TCRdb called clonotypes with MiXCR, one entry per CDR3 protein. This sample has 700,000 to 800,000 distinct CDR3 sequences, with roughly 30% found just once. No antigen has been assigned to these receptors. Whole-study findings and limits: Compared with controls, patients had more of roughly five TRBV segments, including TRBV5-6, TRBV5-1 and TRBV20-1.

Sequencing was performed on blood. These receptors were taken from a girl aged 5-17 years with multiple sclerosis.

This clonotype was recorded a few times. CDR3 coding DNA: TGCAGTGCTAGCGTCGGGGGACTAGCGGGAGGCCCGACCTACGAGCAGTACTTC. Amino acids: CSASVGGLAGGPTYEQYF. V usage is TRBV20-1 and J usage is TRBJ2-7; 15 bases agree with TRBD2. CDR1 is DFQATT and CDR2 is SNEGSKA in the germline V gene (reference sequence). The V and J ends lost 3 bases and 2 bases, in that order; junction bases with no gene match: 11. The CDR3 totals 18 residues.

This clonotype was observed a few times. The chain uses TRBV5-1 and TRBJ2-3; D tentatively reads TRBD1 or TRBD2 (5 bases each). Germline lookup yields CDR1 SGHRS and CDR2 YFSETQ. The CDR3 runs to 14 residues. The V gene lost 5 bases and the J gene lost 1 base, with 11 bases spanning the gap. CDR3 nucleotide sequence: TGCGCCAGCAGGAGCCGGGACCGCACAGATACGCAGTATTTT. This sequence encodes CASRSRDRTDTQYF.